The clone carrying this TCR beta chain was counted a few times. Other DNA sequences in the sample encode the same CDR3. The CDR3 has 15 residues. CDR1 is SGHRS and CDR2 is YFSETQ in the germline V gene. Trimming took 0 bases from V and 1 from J; bases not matched to a gene: 2. Seattle patient enrollment occurred during active infection, with longitudinal follow-up thereafter. The record originates from a study of blood T cell repertoires in COVID-19. Study at large: Acute and convalescent COVID-19 specimens originated in the United States, Italy and Spain.

In the source study's methods: It was from reference gene primer amplification that nucleated cell counts were estimated. Clones were read by immunoSEQ multiplex PCR, and TCRdb kept only the in-frame ones, dropping some. The V and J calls and clone size are taken from that table; D and trimming were inferred from the DNA. The sample shows 200,000 to 250,000 clones, around 84% of them seen only once. The TCR originated in an elderly woman with COVID-19, enrolled during active disease. The chain carries TRBV5-1 and TRBJ2-5; TRBD2 aligns across 8 bases. Specimen: peripheral blood. The CDR3 spells CASSLELAGQETQYF. CDR3 bases: TGCGCCAGCAGCTTGGAGCTAGCGGGCCAAGAGACCCAGTACTTC.